This is a list of T cell receptor beta chains from one sample in a study of blood T cell repertoires in COVID-19. Only in-frame clones appear in the TCRdb table, and some are missing; sequencing was by immunoSEQ multiplex PCR. The sample contains around 260,000 clones, approximately 92% of which appear only once. The sequenced sample was PBMCs or T cells enriched from blood (not recorded which). The receptors stem from a woman younger than 45 who had recovered from COVID-19. Each CDR3 is given with its conserved first and last residue. Each record gives: clone size, J gene, D gene, V gene, CDR3 DNA, CDR3 protein. A D gene is named only where the DNA matches it firmly. Clone size is given for some rows only: seen once, a few or many times, or a class if the clone is expanded.

.,TRBJ2-5,TRBD1,TRBV7-2,TGTGCCAGCAGCTCGGGACAGGGCCGAGTCTATGAGACCCAGTACTTC,CASSSGQGRVYETQYF
.,TRBJ2-2,TRBD1,TRBV24-1,TGTGCCACCAGTGGGGTAGGGACAGGGGGCACCGGGGAGCTGTTTTTT,CATSGVGTGGTGELFF
.,TRBJ1-5,TRBD1,TRBV27,TGTGCCAGCAGTCTCGACAGGGTGGGTCAGCCCCAGCATTTT,CASSLDRVGQPQHF
few,TRBJ2-3,TRBD2,TRBV28,TGTGCCAGCAGTTTAGGTCTAGCGGGAGGGAACTCCGATACGCAGTATTTT,CASSLGLAGGNSDTQYF
.,TRBJ2-2,.,TRBV28,TGTGCCAGCAGTTTTGCGGGGGCAGGGAAGAACACCGGGGAGCTGTTTTTT,CASSFAGAGKNTGELFF
.,TRBJ2-5,.,TRBV28,TGTGCCAGCCGGGAAAGTGGGATCTCGTACCAAGAGACCCAGTACTTC,CASRESGISYQETQYF
.,TRBJ2-3,.,TRBV5-1,TGCGCCAGCAGCTTGGAGTTTAGATCCACAGATACGCAGTATTTT,CASSLEFRSTDTQYF
.,TRBJ2-7,TRBD2,TRBV6-2/TRBV6-3,TGTGCCAGCAGTTACTCGCGGACTAGCGGAGGCTACGAGCAGTACTTC,CASSYSRTSGGYEQYF
.,TRBJ2-3,TRBD1,TRBV28,TGTGCCAGCAGTTTATCGGGACAGGCTATCACAGATACGCAGTATTTT,CASSLSGQAITDTQYF
.,TRBJ2-7,TRBD1,TRBV29-1,TGCAGCGCCCTGGACAGGGGGCGGCGGGACCACGAGCAGTACTTC,CSALDRGRRDHEQYF
.,TRBJ1-5,.,TRBV3-1/TRBV3-2,TGTGCCAGCAGCCAAGATCCGGCACTAAATCAGCCCCAGCATTTT,CASSQDPALNQPQHF
.,TRBJ1-2,TRBD1,TRBV27,TGTGCCAGCAGTATCGACAGGGGGGGCTATGGCTACACCTTC,CASSIDRGGYGYTF
.,TRBJ2-7,TRBD2,TRBV6-5,TGTGCCAGCAGACAACTAGCGGGAGTGTGGTACGAGCAGTACTTC,CASRQLAGVWYEQYF
.,TRBJ2-3,TRBD2,TRBV7-2,TGTGCCAGCAGCAAGGGACTAGCGGGCACAGATACGCAGTATTTT,CASSKGLAGTDTQYF
.,TRBJ2-7,TRBD2,TRBV7-9,TGTGCCAGCAGCCCCGGGACTAGCGGGAGTCTGGTCACCCCCTACGAGCAGTACTTC,CASSPGTSGSLVTPYEQYF
.,TRBJ1-2,TRBD1,TRBV25-1,TGTGCCAGCGCAACAGGGGGTGGGTATGGCTACACCTTC,CASATGGGYGYTF
.,TRBJ2-5,.,TRBV10-1,TGCGTCAGCAGTGAAAAGACAGGACAAGAGACCCAGTACTTC,CVSSEKTGQETQYF
once,TRBJ1-4,.,TRBV11-2,TGTGCCAGCAGCCCCAACTTCTTTGCAACTAATGAAAAACTGTTTTTT,CASSPNFFATNEKLFF
.,TRBJ1-2,.,TRBV5-5,TGTGCCAGCAGCTTGGAGCCCCCGGGACATGGCTCCAACTATGGCTACACCTTC,CASSLEPPGHGSNYGYTF
.,TRBJ1-2,TRBD1,TRBV5-1,TGCGCCAGCGGCGAGACAGGGGGCGCATACTTC,CASGETGGAYF
.,TRBJ2-2,TRBD1,TRBV9,TGTGCCAGCAGCGTAGTGGCGGGACAGGGTAACACCGGGGAGCTGTTTTTT,CASSVVAGQGNTGELFF
.,TRBJ2-1,TRBD2,TRBV6-5,TGTGCCAGCAGTCTAGGACTAGCGGGAGGGAATGAGCAGTTCTTC,CASSLGLAGGNEQFF